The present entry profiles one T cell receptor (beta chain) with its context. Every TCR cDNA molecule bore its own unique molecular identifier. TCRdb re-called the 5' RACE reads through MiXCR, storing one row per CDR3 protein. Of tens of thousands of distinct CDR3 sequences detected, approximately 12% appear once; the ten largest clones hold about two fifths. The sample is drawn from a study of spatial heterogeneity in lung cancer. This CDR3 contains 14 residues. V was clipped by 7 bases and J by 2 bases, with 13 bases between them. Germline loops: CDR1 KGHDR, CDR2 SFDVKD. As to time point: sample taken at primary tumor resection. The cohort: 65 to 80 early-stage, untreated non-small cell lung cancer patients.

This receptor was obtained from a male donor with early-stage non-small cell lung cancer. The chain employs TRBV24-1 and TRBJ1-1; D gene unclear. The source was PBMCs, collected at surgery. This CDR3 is CATSRSDLNTEAFF. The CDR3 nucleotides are TGTGCCACCAGCCGATCAGACTTAAACACTGAAGCTTTCTTT.